The sequence of this T cell receptor beta chain was determined in a study of early T cells in non-severe SARS-CoV-2 infection. Trimming removed 2 bases from V and 5 bases from J, with 5 bases in between. This CDR3 is 12 amino acids long. CDR1 and CDR2 (germline): LNHDA, SQIVND (reference sequence). This clonotype came up a few times. Separate cDNA molecules each had unique molecular identifiers attached to them. TCRdb redid the calling of the 5' RACE reads with MiXCR, one entry per CDR3 protein. The sample lists under 35,000 distinct CDR3 sequences, roughly 5.7% occurring once. This chain connects TRBV19 to TRBJ2-3, with a possible D match to TRBD1 (5 bases). The receptor comes from an adult who was a healthcare worker with PCR-confirmed SARS-CoV-2 infection or an uninfected control (not recorded which). Sequenced input: whole blood. The CDR3 here is CASSIRGDTQYF. CDR3 coding DNA: TGTGCCAGTAGTATAAGGGGAGATACGCAGTATTTT.